This T cell receptor (beta chain) was sequenced during a study of T cell therapy after organ transplantation. Repertoires were generated with immunoSEQ multiplex PCR, while TCRdb's copy carries only in-frame clones and drops some. The table has roughly 2,400 clones, approximately 66% seen once. This clone is judged large. Its target is unknown. This CDR3 is 15 amino acids long. The germline gives CDR1 KGHSH, CDR2 LQKENI. Trimming cost V 3 bases and J 6 bases, with 18 bases left between them. This TCR was recovered from a human patient who had received a solid organ transplant and had CMV disease. Specimen: CD8+ T cells from blood, collected before autologous CMV-specific T cell therapy. The chain couples TRBV18 to TRBJ2-7; a weak D match, TRBD1 (5 bases). The CDR3 loop reads CASSPPIMPQGEQYF. CDR3 bases: TGTGCCAGCTCACCCCCAATAATGCCTCAGGGCGAGCAGTACTTC.